The text below deals with one T cell receptor (beta chain). Its antigen is as yet unknown. The sample is drawn from a study of graft-versus-host responses after intestinal transplantation. Trimming removed 0 bases at V and 4 bases at J, with 9 bases between. The CDR3 runs 14 residues. CDR1 and CDR2 from the germline V gene are LGHNA and YNFKEQ. TCRdb keeps only in-frame clones here, not all; method: immunoSEQ multiplex PCR. The table includes roughly 69,000 clones, roughly nine tenths detected once. This clonotype originated in a human donor who was the organ donor for an intestinal transplant. V is TRBV4-2 and J is TRBJ1-2; TRBD1 might be the D (5 bases). The specimen comprised unstimulated CD8+ T cells sorted from spleen or lymph node cells, sampled before transplant. The CDR3, as DNA: TGTGCCAGCAGCCAAGAGAGTCAGGGCTATGGCTACACCTTC. This gives the protein CASSQESQGYGYTF.